The rows below give T cell receptor beta chains drawn from one sample of a study of T cell responses to AZD1222 COVID-19 vaccine. Using immunoSEQ multiplex PCR, the repertoire was profiled, and TCRdb retains in-frame clones only, with some absent. The table records some 95,000 clones, roughly nine tenths of them present only once. Sequenced here: peripheral blood, sampled on day 0 of AZD1222 vaccination. The receptor source for this set is an adult in good health. Both conserved end residues are part of each CDR3. D genes are given only for firm matches. A clone size is listed for some rows: how often the clone was seen (once, few, many), or a class if it is expanded.

TRBV20-1	TRBJ1-1	-	-	TGCAGTGCTAGTTTAGGATTCATGACTGAAGCTTTCTTT	CSASLGFMTEAFF
TRBV5-8	TRBJ2-6	-	-	TGTGCCAGCAGCTTGGGGACAACTCCTTCTGGGGCCAACGTCCTGACTTTC	CASSLGTTPSGANVLTF
TRBV18	TRBJ1-2	TRBD1	-	TGTGCCAGCTCAGCTCTCACAGGGGCCTATGGCTACACCTTC	CASSALTGAYGYTF
TRBV9	TRBJ2-2	-	-	TGTGCCAGCAGCGTAGATCGGGAAGGGGGACCCGGGGAGCTGTTTTTT	CASSVDREGGPGELFF
TRBV29-1	TRBJ2-7	-	-	TGCAGCGTTGAGGAGGGGGCCTTCTCCTACGAGCAGTACTTC	CSVEEGAFSYEQYF
TRBV11-2	TRBJ1-1	-	-	TGTGCCAGCAGCTTATTGGGAGGCACTGAAGCTTTCTTT	CASSLLGGTEAFF
TRBV28	TRBJ1-2	-	once	TGTGCCAGCAGTTCCGTCGCAGACTATGGCTACACCTTC	CASSSVADYGYTF
TRBV7-8	TRBJ1-1	-	-	TGTGCCAGCAGCCCTCCGGGGGGGAACACTGAAGCTTTCTTT	CASSPPGGNTEAFF
TRBV30	TRBJ1-2	TRBD1	once	TGTGCCTGGGGGAGGACAGGGGAGGTCTATGGCTACACCTTC	CAWGRTGEVYGYTF
TRBV4-3	TRBJ1-4	-	few	TGCGCCAGCAGCCCAGCCGCAGGGGCTTGGGAAAAACTGTTTTTT	CASSPAAGAWEKLFF
TRBV5-1	TRBJ1-1	TRBD1	-	TGCGCCAGCAGCTCGTTGACAGGGTTTAGCACTGAAGCTTTCTTT	CASSSLTGFSTEAFF
TRBV27	TRBJ1-4	-	once	TGTGCCAGCCATGGGGGTTTCGATGAAAAACTGTTTTTT	CASHGGFDEKLFF
TRBV9	TRBJ1-2	-	-	TGTGCCAGCAGCGAGGGGGGGACCTATGGCTACACCTTC	CASSEGGTYGYTF
TRBV9	TRBJ2-2	-	-	TGTGCCAGCAGCGTAGAACCGACAGACACCGGGGAGCTGTTTTTT	CASSVEPTDTGELFF
TRBV5-8	TRBJ1-1	-	-	TGTGCCAGCAGCTATGGACTGACCGGCGGGCTGGAAGCTTTCTTT	CASSYGLTGGLEAFF
TRBV27	TRBJ1-5	-	-	TGTGCCAGCAAAGGCGGTAACAATCAGCCCCAGCATTTT	CASKGGNNQPQHF
TRBV6-1	TRBJ1-4	-	few	TGTGCCAGCAGTGAAGTAGGGGGGGAACAGGAAAAACTGTTTTTT	CASSEVGGEQEKLFF
TRBV7-3	TRBJ1-1	-	once	TGTGCCAGCAGCCCTGGGCAGGGCGTCTCTGCTTTCTTT	CASSPGQGVSAFF
TRBV5-1	TRBJ1-1	-	-	TGCGCCAGCAGCTTGGATAGGGTTGGTGAAGCTTTCTTT	CASSLDRVGEAFF
TRBV15	TRBJ2-3	TRBD1	-	TGTGCCACCAGCGGACGAGGGACAGGGGGAACAGATACGCAGTATTTT	CATSGRGTGGTDTQYF
TRBV2	TRBJ1-5	-	few	TGTGCCAGCAGTGTACGGGAGAATCAGCCCCAGCATTTT	CASSVRENQPQHF
TRBV4-1	TRBJ1-1	-	-	TGCGCCAGCAGCCGGGGTGTGGGAGCTTTCTTT	CASSRGVGAFF
TRBV6-4	TRBJ2-3	-	-	TGTGCCAGCAGTGACAGGGGGTCTTCTAGCACAGATACGCAGTATTTT	CASSDRGSSSTDTQYF
TRBV2	TRBJ1-4	TRBD1	-	TGTGCCAGCAGCGCGGACAGGACTGCGCTTTTT	CASSADRTALF
TRBV7-2	TRBJ1-1	-	-	TGTGCCAGCAGCTTATCAAGGGACACTGAAGCTTTCTTT	CASSLSRDTEAFF
TRBV9	TRBJ1-2	TRBD1	once	TGTGCCAGCAGCTCCCACCGGGACAGGGACCATGGCTACACCTTC	CASSSHRDRDHGYTF
TRBV6-4	TRBJ2-6	-	few	TGTGCCAGCAGTGACCTGGACTCTGGGGCCAACGTCCTGACTTTC	CASSDLDSGANVLTF
TRBV28	TRBJ1-6	-	-	TGTGCCAGCAGTTTTGGCACGCCTGATAATTCACCCCTCCACTTT	CASSFGTPDNSPLHF
TRBV7-2	TRBJ2-3	TRBD2	-	TGTGCCAGCAGCTTACTAGCGGCCAGGGATACGCAGTATTTT	CASSLLAARDTQYF
TRBV5-1	TRBJ2-3	-	-	TGCGCCAGCAGCCTACCCACAGATACGCAGTATTTT	CASSLPTDTQYF
TRBV6-5	TRBJ2-3	-	-	TGTGCCAGCAGGATGGACGGCACAGATACGCAGTATTTT	CASRMDGTDTQYF
TRBV7-2	TRBJ2-5	-	-	TGTGCCAGCAGCCCGTCCCGGGGGGCAGAGACCCAGTACTTC	CASSPSRGAETQYF
TRBV7-2	TRBJ1-2	TRBD1	-	TGTGCCAGCAGCAAGGACAGGGTCTTTGGCTACACCTTC	CASSKDRVFGYTF
TRBV3-1/TRBV3-2	TRBJ1-1	-	-	TGTGCCAGCAGCCAAGATATCGGGGCGAACACTGAAGCTTTCTTT	CASSQDIGANTEAFF
TRBV12-3/TRBV12-4	TRBJ1-3	TRBD1	-	TGTGCCAGAGCAGGGGGCTTAGGAAACACCATATATTTT	CARAGGLGNTIYF
TRBV15	TRBJ2-3	-	-	TGTGCCACCAGCAGCGGAGACAGTAATACGCAGTATTTT	CATSSGDSNTQYF
TRBV2	TRBJ1-1	TRBD1	-	TGTGCCAGCAGCAAAGACAGGGGTAACACTGAAGCTTTCTTT	CASSKDRGNTEAFF
TRBV29-1	TRBJ2-7	TRBD1	-	TGCAGCGTTGTGGCAGACAGGGGGCACGAGCAGTACTTC	CSVVADRGHEQYF
TRBV29-1	TRBJ2-7	-	-	TGCAGCGTTCTTTCGGGTCCTCCCTACGAGCAGTACTTC	CSVLSGPPYEQYF
TRBV6-5	TRBJ1-5	TRBD1	-	TGTGCCAGCAGTACCGACAGGGGCCCTTGGCCCCAGCATTTT	CASSTDRGPWPQHF
TRBV29-1	TRBJ1-2	-	once	TGCAGCGTTGTCGACAGCCCCTATGGCTACACCTTC	CSVVDSPYGYTF